This T cell receptor (beta chain) was observed in a study of tissue T cells after allogeneic stem cell transplantation. Only in-frame clones appear in the TCRdb table, and some are missing; sequencing was by immunoSEQ multiplex PCR. Among some 24,000 clones listed, more than 60% were seen once. Per the germline V gene, CDR1 is LGHDT and CDR2 is YNNKEL (reference sequence). J gave up 1 base and V 3 bases, and 5 bases lay outside the gene matches. The CDR3 has 15 residues. Overall study results and limits: Motif-based clustering found tissue-specific repertoire signatures shared across patients, though few clones were shared. Blood and spleen captured only part of the tissue TCR repertoire.

Regarding this clone: Its specificity is not known.

This rearrangement joins TRBV3-1 (or the pseudogene TRBV3-2) to TRBJ2-5, with 7 bases aligning to TRBD2. This receptor was taken from a female donor aged 60 or older with lung cancer. The specimen was tissue from the ileum, collected at autopsy. This chain's CDR3 is CASSQGPGGQETQYF. The CDR3 DNA reads as TGTGCCAGCAGCCAGGGCCCGGGGGGCCAAGAGACCCAGTACTTC.